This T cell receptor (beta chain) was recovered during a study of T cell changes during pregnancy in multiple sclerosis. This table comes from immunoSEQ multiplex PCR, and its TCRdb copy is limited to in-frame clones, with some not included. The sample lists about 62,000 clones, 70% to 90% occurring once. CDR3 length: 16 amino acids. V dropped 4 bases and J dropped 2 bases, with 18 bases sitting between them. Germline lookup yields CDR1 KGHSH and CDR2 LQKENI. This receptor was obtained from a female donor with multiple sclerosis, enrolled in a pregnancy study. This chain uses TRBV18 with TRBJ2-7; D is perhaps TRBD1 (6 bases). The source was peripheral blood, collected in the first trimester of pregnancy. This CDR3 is CASSLNGTRPPYEQYF. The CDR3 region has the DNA TGTGCCAGCTCACTAAATGGGACAAGGCCCCCCTACGAGCAGTACTTC.